This T cell receptor beta chain was observed in a study of spatial heterogeneity in lung cancer. Documented time point: sample taken at primary tumor resection. TCRdb itself ran the 5' RACE reads through MiXCR, one entry per CDR3 protein. The sample lists under 5,500 distinct CDR3 sequences, 4% to 5.5% occurring once. This clonotype is medium-sized in the sample. The sample in question was normal lung tissue next to the tumor, obtained at surgery. The source of this sequence is a female donor with early-stage non-small cell lung cancer.

CDR3 in amino acids: CASSFDQGLTDTQYF. CDR3 sequence (DNA): TGTGCCAGCAGCTTTGATCAGGGCCTCACAGATACGCAGTATTTT. This chain joins TRBV5-4 and TRBJ2-3; D is perhaps TRBD1 (5 bases). The CDR3 sequence is 15 residues long. The V and J ends lost 2 bases and 2 bases respectively, with 12 bases between them. CDR1 and CDR2 from the germline V gene are SGHNT and YYREEE (reference sequence).